The rows below give T cell receptor beta chains drawn from one sample of a study of memory B cells and T cells in multiple sclerosis. Some clones are missing from TCRdb's copy, which holds only in-frame ones; the method was immunoSEQ multiplex PCR. Among 46,000 or so clones listed, over 70% were seen once. No antigen is known for these receptors. The sample taken for sequencing was PBMCs from blood kept in culture. The receptor source for this set is a human donor with multiple sclerosis. The CDR3 runs from the conserved cysteine through the conserved F or W. Fields, in order: D gene, J gene, clone size, V gene, CDR3 protein, CDR3 DNA. D genes are given only for firm matches. Part of the rows lack a size; the others show once, few, many or a class for expanded clones.

d_gene: TRBD1; j_gene: TRBJ2-1; abundance: few; v_gene: TRBV5-1; CDR3aa: CASSSQGAGNEQFF; CDR3nt: TGCGCCAGCAGCTCTCAGGGGGCGGGCAATGAGCAGTTCTTC
d_gene: .; j_gene: TRBJ2-5; abundance: .; v_gene: TRBV18; CDR3aa: CASSLSYQETQYF; CDR3nt: TGTGCCAGCTCCCTCTCGTACCAAGAGACCCAGTACTTC
d_gene: TRBD1; j_gene: TRBJ1-4; abundance: .; v_gene: TRBV28; CDR3aa: CAGQGAATNEKLFF; CDR3nt: TGTGCCGGACAGGGGGCTGCGACTAATGAAAAACTGTTTTTT
d_gene: .; j_gene: TRBJ1-4; abundance: .; v_gene: TRBV4-3; CDR3aa: CASSHIPLSQGRNEKLFF; CDR3nt: TGCGCCAGCAGCCACATCCCCCTCTCACAGGGTAGGAATGAAAAACTGTTTTTT
d_gene: .; j_gene: TRBJ1-1; abundance: .; v_gene: TRBV21-1; CDR3aa: CASSKWRQGAAEAFF; CDR3nt: TGTGCCAGCAGCAAGTGGCGGCAGGGGGCGGCTGAAGCTTTCTTT
d_gene: .; j_gene: TRBJ2-7; abundance: few; v_gene: TRBV4-1; CDR3aa: CASSQDREYEQYF; CDR3nt: TGCGCCAGCAGCCAAGACCGAGAGTACGAGCAGTACTTC
d_gene: .; j_gene: TRBJ2-7; abundance: .; v_gene: TRBV28; CDR3aa: CASTRDRGSYEQYF; CDR3nt: TGTGCCAGCACCCGGGACCGAGGGTCCTACGAGCAGTACTTC
d_gene: .; j_gene: TRBJ2-1; abundance: .; v_gene: TRBV30; CDR3aa: CAWSVGGKYNEQFF; CDR3nt: TGTGCCTGGAGTGTAGGGGGGAAGTACAATGAGCAGTTCTTC
d_gene: .; j_gene: TRBJ1-6; abundance: .; v_gene: TRBV7-9; CDR3aa: CASSLGGAVNSPLHF; CDR3nt: TGTGCCAGCAGCTTAGGGGGGGCTGTGAATTCACCCCTCCACTTT
d_gene: .; j_gene: TRBJ2-1; abundance: few; v_gene: TRBV7-9; CDR3aa: CASSWSPRGGYNEQFF; CDR3nt: TGTGCCAGCAGCTGGAGCCCAAGGGGGGGCTACAATGAGCAGTTCTTC
d_gene: .; j_gene: TRBJ1-1; abundance: few; v_gene: TRBV27; CDR3aa: CASSYGSFNTEAFF; CDR3nt: TGTGCCAGCAGCTACGGGAGTTTTAACACTGAAGCTTTCTTT
d_gene: .; j_gene: TRBJ2-1; abundance: .; v_gene: TRBV7-2; CDR3aa: CASSLAMGLAYNEQFF; CDR3nt: TGTGCCAGCAGCTTAGCTATGGGGCTGGCCTACAATGAGCAGTTCTTC
d_gene: .; j_gene: TRBJ1-4; abundance: .; v_gene: TRBV2; CDR3aa: CASGGLLGNNEKLFF; CDR3nt: TGTGCCAGCGGGGGACTGTTGGGGAATAATGAAAAACTGTTTTTT
d_gene: TRBD1; j_gene: TRBJ2-7; abundance: .; v_gene: TRBV9; CDR3aa: CASSVGGDSPYEQYF; CDR3nt: TGTGCCAGCAGCGTAGGAGGGGACAGTCCCTACGAGCAGTACTTC
d_gene: TRBD1; j_gene: TRBJ2-7; abundance: few; v_gene: TRBV18; CDR3aa: CASSPRDRAYEQYF; CDR3nt: TGTGCCAGCTCACCACGGGACAGGGCCTACGAGCAGTACTTC
d_gene: .; j_gene: TRBJ1-2; abundance: once; v_gene: TRBV6-1; CDR3aa: CASSETGRVYGYTF; CDR3nt: TGTGCCAGCAGTGAAACAGGACGGGTCTATGGCTACACCTTC
d_gene: .; j_gene: TRBJ1-3; abundance: .; v_gene: TRBV10-2; CDR3aa: CASSEGAGNTIYF; CDR3nt: TGCGCCAGCAGTGAGGGGGCTGGAAACACCATATATTTT
d_gene: TRBD1; j_gene: TRBJ1-5; abundance: once; v_gene: TRBV6-1; CDR3aa: CASTTGPQPQHF; CDR3nt: TGTGCCAGCACGACAGGGCCCCAGCCCCAGCATTTT
d_gene: .; j_gene: TRBJ1-1; abundance: few; v_gene: TRBV6-1; CDR3aa: CASRTLQVGNTEAFF; CDR3nt: TGTGCCAGCAGAACCCTACAGGTGGGGAACACTGAAGCTTTCTTT
d_gene: TRBD2; j_gene: TRBJ2-3; abundance: .; v_gene: TRBV6-5; CDR3aa: CASSSTGGANTQYF; CDR3nt: TGTGCCAGCAGTTCCACCGGGGGGGCCAATACGCAGTATTTT
d_gene: TRBD1; j_gene: TRBJ1-1; abundance: .; v_gene: TRBV19; CDR3aa: CASTMGQAPNTEAFF; CDR3nt: TGTGCCAGTACCATGGGACAGGCGCCGAACACTGAAGCTTTCTTT
d_gene: .; j_gene: TRBJ1-2; abundance: .; v_gene: TRBV7-8; CDR3aa: CASSLAATANYGYTF; CDR3nt: TGTGCCAGCAGCTTAGCGGCCACCGCTAACTATGGCTACACCTTC
d_gene: TRBD1; j_gene: TRBJ2-2; abundance: .; v_gene: TRBV6-5; CDR3aa: CASSPQGASGELFF; CDR3nt: TGTGCCAGCAGCCCACAGGGGGCATCAGGGGAGCTGTTTTTT
d_gene: .; j_gene: TRBJ2-1; abundance: .; v_gene: TRBV5-4; CDR3aa: CASSFTGPEQFF; CDR3nt: TGTGCCAGCAGCTTCACAGGGCCTGAGCAGTTCTTC
d_gene: TRBD2; j_gene: TRBJ2-1; abundance: .; v_gene: TRBV19; CDR3aa: CASRPMGTSGGIYNEQFF; CDR3nt: TGTGCCAGTAGGCCCATGGGGACTAGCGGGGGAATATACAATGAGCAGTTCTTC
d_gene: .; j_gene: TRBJ2-1; abundance: .; v_gene: TRBV6-4; CDR3aa: CASSRDDYNEQFF; CDR3nt: TGTGCCAGCAGCCGGGACGATTACAATGAGCAGTTCTTC
d_gene: TRBD1; j_gene: TRBJ2-3; abundance: .; v_gene: TRBV7-3; CDR3aa: CASSPTGERWDTQYF; CDR3nt: TGTGCCAGCAGTCCCACAGGGGAAAGGTGGGATACGCAGTATTTT
d_gene: TRBD2; j_gene: TRBJ2-1; abundance: few; v_gene: TRBV30; CDR3aa: CAWGLGTTYNEQFF; CDR3nt: TGTGCCTGGGGGCTCGGGACTACTTACAATGAGCAGTTCTTC
d_gene: TRBD2; j_gene: TRBJ2-5; abundance: .; v_gene: TRBV7-2; CDR3aa: CASSLRTSGGAYETQYF; CDR3nt: TGTGCCAGCAGCCTACGGACTAGCGGGGGGGCATACGAGACCCAGTACTTC
d_gene: TRBD2; j_gene: TRBJ2-5; abundance: .; v_gene: TRBV30; CDR3aa: CAWSVLAETQYF; CDR3nt: TGTGCCTGGAGTGTACTAGCGGAGACCCAGTACTTC
d_gene: .; j_gene: TRBJ2-7; abundance: .; v_gene: TRBV29-1; CDR3aa: CSIGSGEGYEQYF; CDR3nt: TGCAGCATCGGGAGCGGAGAGGGCTACGAGCAGTACTTC
d_gene: .; j_gene: TRBJ2-3; abundance: .; v_gene: TRBV27; CDR3aa: CASSLSGGSSTDTQYF; CDR3nt: TGTGCCAGCAGTTTATCAGGGGGGTCTAGCACAGATACGCAGTATTTT
d_gene: .; j_gene: TRBJ2-2; abundance: .; v_gene: TRBV15; CDR3aa: CATSRDGLSTGELFF; CDR3nt: TGTGCCACCAGCAGAGATGGCTTGTCCACCGGGGAGCTGTTTTTT
d_gene: .; j_gene: TRBJ2-7; abundance: .; v_gene: TRBV19; CDR3aa: CASSIDHRSGEQYF; CDR3nt: TGTGCCAGTAGTATAGATCACAGGTCAGGCGAGCAGTACTTC
d_gene: TRBD1; j_gene: TRBJ2-1; abundance: .; v_gene: TRBV28; CDR3aa: CASSLTGSGEQFF; CDR3nt: TGTGCCAGCAGTTTGACAGGGAGCGGTGAGCAGTTCTTC
d_gene: .; j_gene: TRBJ1-3; abundance: .; v_gene: TRBV6-5; CDR3aa: CATSRLNTIYF; CDR3nt: TGTGCCACCTCCCGGCTAAACACCATATATTTT
d_gene: TRBD2; j_gene: TRBJ2-5; abundance: .; v_gene: TRBV4-2; CDR3aa: CASSQPGLAGETQYF; CDR3nt: TGTGCCAGCAGCCAACCGGGACTAGCGGGGGAGACCCAGTACTTC
d_gene: TRBD1; j_gene: TRBJ1-2; abundance: .; v_gene: TRBV7-9; CDR3aa: CASRPTGDGYGYTF; CDR3nt: TGTGCCAGCAGGCCTACAGGGGACGGCTATGGCTACACCTTC
d_gene: TRBD1; j_gene: TRBJ2-1; abundance: .; v_gene: TRBV9; CDR3aa: CASSVGRTGSYNEQFF; CDR3nt: TGTGCCAGCAGCGTAGGTCGGACAGGCTCCTACAATGAGCAGTTCTTC
d_gene: .; j_gene: TRBJ1-3; abundance: .; v_gene: TRBV13; CDR3aa: CASSLLLANSGNTIYF; CDR3nt: TGTGCCAGCAGCTTGTTGTTGGCGAACTCTGGAAACACCATATATTTT
d_gene: .; j_gene: TRBJ2-6; abundance: .; v_gene: TRBV6-6; CDR3aa: CASSPMSSGANVLTF; CDR3nt: TGTGCCAGCAGCCCGATGAGCTCTGGGGCCAACGTCCTGACTTTC
d_gene: .; j_gene: TRBJ2-7; abundance: few; v_gene: TRBV7-9; CDR3aa: CASSPPGQSSYEQYF; CDR3nt: TGTGCCAGCAGCCCCCCGGGACAAAGCTCCTACGAGCAGTACTTC
d_gene: .; j_gene: TRBJ1-5; abundance: .; v_gene: TRBV6-6; CDR3aa: CASTEVLHSNQPQHF; CDR3nt: TGTGCCAGCACCGAAGTCCTCCATAGCAATCAGCCCCAGCATTTT
d_gene: .; j_gene: TRBJ2-5; abundance: .; v_gene: TRBV9; CDR3aa: CASSPTPLYQETQYF; CDR3nt: TGTGCCAGCAGCCCAACGCCCCTGTACCAAGAGACCCAGTACTTC
d_gene: .; j_gene: TRBJ1-1; abundance: .; v_gene: TRBV6-5; CDR3aa: CASKPDRGTNTEAFF; CDR3nt: TGTGCCAGCAAACCCGATAGGGGGACGAACACTGAAGCTTTCTTT
d_gene: TRBD1; j_gene: TRBJ1-6; abundance: few; v_gene: TRBV5-4; CDR3aa: CASSWDSSYNSPLHF; CDR3nt: TGTGCCAGCAGCTGGGACAGCTCCTATAATTCACCCCTCCACTTT
d_gene: TRBD1; j_gene: TRBJ2-7; abundance: few; v_gene: TRBV19; CDR3aa: CASSPGQGHEQYF; CDR3nt: TGTGCCAGTAGTCCGGGACAGGGCCACGAGCAGTACTTC
d_gene: .; j_gene: TRBJ1-1; abundance: .; v_gene: TRBV7-2; CDR3aa: CASSFLTTGNTEAFF; CDR3nt: TGTGCCAGCAGCTTCCTTACGACAGGGAACACTGAAGCTTTCTTT
d_gene: .; j_gene: TRBJ2-5; abundance: few; v_gene: TRBV7-2; CDR3aa: CASSLGGVETQYF; CDR3nt: TGTGCCAGCAGCTTAGGGGGGGTTGAGACCCAGTACTTC
d_gene: TRBD2; j_gene: TRBJ2-3; abundance: .; v_gene: TRBV7-6; CDR3aa: CASSLERGDTQYF; CDR3nt: TGTGCCAGCAGCTTAGAGCGGGGAGATACGCAGTATTTT
d_gene: .; j_gene: TRBJ2-1; abundance: .; v_gene: TRBV7-9; CDR3aa: CASSPGEVRGHEQFF; CDR3nt: TGTGCCAGCAGTCCTGGTGAGGTCAGGGGTCATGAGCAGTTCTTC
d_gene: .; j_gene: TRBJ2-7; abundance: .; v_gene: TRBV5-6; CDR3aa: CASSSSATYEQYF; CDR3nt: TGTGCCAGCAGCTCGAGCGCGACCTACGAGCAGTACTTC
d_gene: .; j_gene: TRBJ1-5; abundance: .; v_gene: TRBV7-2; CDR3aa: CASSLAGAGVNQPQHF; CDR3nt: TGTGCCAGCAGCTTAGCTGGGGCGGGCGTCAATCAGCCCCAGCATTTT